Each of the 27 T cell receptor beta chains below was sequenced from the same sample in a study of cytomegalovirus exposure and HLA in healthy donors. The PCR contained 60 Vbeta and 13 Jbeta primers. The repertoire was sequenced with immunoSEQ multiplex PCR; TCRdb's copy has only in-frame clones and lacks some. Altogether some 140,000 clones are present, approximately 89% being singletons, with the ten largest covering less than 7%. The sample taken for sequencing was PBMCs. The source of these receptors is a woman aged 25 to 39 in good health and CMV-seropositive.

This clone was observed a single time. V usage is TRBV18 and J usage is TRBJ2-1; 8 bases agree with TRBD1. J lost 6 bases, V lost 5 bases, and 12 bases had no gene match. This CDR3 is 16 amino acids long. The germline V gene encodes CDR1 KGHSH and CDR2 LQKENI. The CDR3 DNA follows: TGTGCCAGCTCATCGACCGGGACAGGAGAGGGCAATGAGCAGTTCTTC. Translating it yields CASSSTGTGEGNEQFF. Full variable domain (outside the CDR3, taken from reference TRBV18 and TRBJ2-1): NAGVMQNPRHLVRRRGQEARLRCSPMKGHSHVYWYRQLPEEGLKFMVYLQKENIIDESGMPKERFSAEFPKEGPSILRIQQVVRGDSAAYFCASSSTGTGEGNEQFFGPGTRLTVL.

The V gene is TRBV28, the J gene TRBJ2-7, with TRBD2 as a possible D gene (6 bases). The CDR3 consists of 16 residues. CDR1 and CDR2 from the germline V gene are MDHEN and SYDVKM. Trimming shortened V by 1 base and J by 1 base, and 14 bases separated the two germline ends. The DNA for the CDR3 is TGTGCCAGCAGTTTATCCGGGTGGGGGAGGTCCTACGAGCAGTACTTC. Amino acids: CASSLSGWGRSYEQYF.

For the CDR3, the DNA is TGTGCCAGCAGCGACAGCCTCAACACTGAAGCTTTCTTT. As protein: CASSDSLNTEAFF. This chain links TRBV9 with TRBJ1-1; D remains unclear. The CDR3 covers 13 residues. CDR1 and CDR2 (germline): SGDLS, YYNGEE. Trimming cost V 3 bases and J 2 bases, with 8 bases left between them.

The V gene is TRBV28, the J gene TRBJ1-2, with a weak D call TRBD1 (6 bases). Trimming left V 3 bases short and J 6 bases short, with 11 bases between. In germline, CDR1 is MDHEN, CDR2 SYDVKM. The CDR3 runs 13 residues. CDR3 nucleotide sequence: TGTGCCAGCAGTTTGGGGGGGCGAGATGGCTACACCTTC. This sequence encodes CASSLGGRDGYTF.

The CDR3 loop is CAISGQAGPYEQYF. Here the CDR3 DNA reads TGTGCCATCAGTGGACAGGCAGGACCCTACGAGCAGTACTTC. The chain employs TRBV10-3 and TRBJ2-7; the D gene is possibly TRBD1 (6 bases). With 4 bases removed from V and 2 bases from J, the gap between germline ends came to 12 bases. Per the germline V gene, CDR1 is ENHRY and CDR2 is SYGVKD. The CDR3 length is 14 residues.

This rearrangement joins TRBV28 to TRBJ2-2; D perhaps matches TRBD2 (6 bases). Germline values: CDR1 MDHEN, CDR2 SYDVKM. V shed 2 bases and J shed 7 bases, with 8 bases lying between them. The CDR3 extends over 13 amino acids. The CDR3 sequence is CASSLGGSGELFF. The CDR3 bases are TGTGCCAGCAGTTTAGGGGGGAGCGGGGAGCTGTTTTTT. Based on the CDR3 plus reference TRBV28 and TRBJ2-2, the full variable domain is DVKVTQSSRYLVKRTGEKVFLECVQDMDHENMFWYRQDPGLGLRLIYFSYDVKMKEKGDIPEGYSVSREKKERFSLILESASTNQTSMYLCASSLGGSGELFFGEGSRLTVL.

This rearrangement joins TRBV1 to TRBJ2-2; the table's D call, TRBD1, was not checked against the DNA. TRBV1 is a listed pseudogene. The CDR3 spans 16 residues. The CDR3 nucleotides are TGCACCAGCTCCCCACCAGGGGCGACGAACACCGGGGAGCTGTTTTTT. Translating gives CTSSPPGATNTGELFF.

The chain employs TRBV11-3 and TRBJ1-1, with 7 nucleotides matching TRBD1. Germline V lookup: CDR1 SGHNT, CDR2 YENEEA. The ends lost 7 bases at V and 5 bases at J; junction bases unmatched: 28. The CDR3 is 20 residues long. CDR3 residues: CASNSPRWDDWDRSSTEAFF. The CDR3 DNA follows: TGTGCCAGCAACTCCCCCCGTTGGGACGATTGGGACAGATCGTCTACTGAAGCTTTCTTT.

The CDR3 DNA follows: TGTGCCAGCAGCCAAGATAACAGTATCTACGAGCAGTACTTC. Protein product: CASSQDNSIYEQYF. The rearrangement links TRBV14 to TRBJ2-7, with unresolved D. Germline loops: CDR1 SGHDN, CDR2 FVKESK. Trimming shortened V by 0 bases and J by 3 bases, and 9 bases separated the two germline ends. This CDR3 comprises 14 residues.

The chain uses TRBV11-2 and TRBJ2-1; 10 bases map to TRBD2. The CDR3 is 13 amino acids. V shed 0 bases and J 12 bases; nucleotides not matched to a gene: 2. Germline loops: CDR1 SGHAT, CDR2 FQNNGV. The CDR3, as DNA: TGTGCCAGCAGCTTAGAAAGACTAGCGGGGCAGTTCTTC. Protein: CASSLERLAGQFF.

V usage is TRBV19 and J usage is TRBJ1-1; the match to TRBD1 covers 7 bases. J lost 0 bases, V lost 6 bases, and 10 bases had no gene match. The CDR3 totals 16 residues. CDR1 and CDR2 (germline): LNHDA, SQIVND (reference sequence). The CDR3 here is CASRPDRVGMNTEAFF. CDR3 bases: TGTGCCAGTAGACCCGACAGGGTAGGAATGAACACTGAAGCTTTCTTT.

V is TRBV9 and J is TRBJ1-6, with TRBD1 as a possible D gene (5 bases). Germline CDR1 reads SGDLS; CDR2 reads YYNGEE. This CDR3 is 16 amino acids long. The V and J ends lost 4 bases and 9 bases respectively, with 20 bases between them. The CDR3 region has the DNA TGTGCCAGCAGCCCCCAGGGAACTTCTATGGGTTCACCCCTCCACTTT. Translation: CASSPQGTSMGSPLHF.

This sequence joins TRBV11-2 and TRBJ2-7, with 9 bases fitting TRBD1. Germline values: CDR1 SGHAT, CDR2 FQNNGV. The CDR3 extends over 15 amino acids. V lost 1 base, J lost 5 bases, and 6 bases stayed unmatched. The CDR3 reads CASSLGTGTGNEQYF. The CDR3 DNA reads as TGTGCCAGCAGCTTAGGAACCGGGACAGGGAACGAGCAGTACTTC.

V gene TRBV5-6 combines with J gene TRBJ2-7, with D uncertain. The germline V gene has CDR1 SGHDT and CDR2 YYEEEE. Trimming took 3 bases from V and 0 from J, leaving 13 bases between them. The CDR3 has 15 amino acids. CDR3: CASSSRVLSSYEQYF. The CDR3, as DNA: TGTGCCAGCAGCTCCCGGGTTCTAAGCTCCTACGAGCAGTACTTC.

J is TRBJ1-2 and V is TRBV5-5; perhaps TRBD1 as D (5 bases). The CDR3 has 14 amino acids. V lost 2 bases, J lost 4 bases, and 12 bases lay in between. CDR1 is SGHKS and CDR2 is YYEKEE in the germline V gene (reference sequence). The CDR3 DNA reads as TGTGCCAGCAGCTTTGACATCGGGGGCTATGGCTACACCTTC. It is translated as CASSFDIGGYGYTF.

The chain has TRBV4-1 and TRBJ1-1, with D perhaps TRBD1 (6 bases). V was pared by 0 bases and J by 0 bases, with 17 bases between. The CDR3 runs to 18 residues. Germline loops: CDR1 MGHRA, CDR2 YSYEKL. Here the CDR3 reads CASSQDRPRRGMNTEAFF. The CDR3 DNA is TGCGCCAGCAGCCAAGATAGGCCCCGAAGGGGGATGAACACTGAAGCTTTCTTT.

Points on this clone: Other DNA sequences in the same sample also yield this CDR3. The CDR3: CASSLEGATEAFF. The CDR3 DNA reads as TGCGCCAGCAGCTTGGAAGGGGCCACTGAAGCTTTCTTT. V and J are TRBV5-1 and TRBJ1-1; TRBD1 is a possible D gene (5 bases). Deletions cut 0 bases from V and 4 bases from J, with 7 bases between. CDR1 is SGHRS and CDR2 is YFSETQ in the germline V gene. The CDR3 is 13 amino acids.

V and J are TRBV30 and TRBJ1-5; 8 nucleotides match TRBD1. The V and J ends lost 3 bases and 7 bases, in that order; junction bases with no gene match: 8. In germline, CDR1 is GTSNPN, CDR2 SVGIG (reference sequence). This CDR3 is built from 14 residues. The CDR3 protein is CAWSYGQGSQPQHF. As DNA, the CDR3 is TGTGCCTGGAGCTATGGACAGGGAAGCCAGCCCCAGCATTTT.

The chain couples TRBV7-7 to TRBJ2-2, with D possibly TRBD2 on 6 matching bases. There are 14 residues in the CDR3. Germline CDR1 and CDR2: SSHAT and FNYEAQ (reference sequence). Trimming stripped 5 bases from V and 1 base from J, with 8 bases between. For the CDR3, the DNA is TGTGCCAGCAGCCGGGACTTGAACACCGGGGAGCTGTTTTTT. As protein: CASSRDLNTGELFF.

V and J are TRBV6-7 and TRBJ1-2, with 8 bases identical to TRBD1. TRBV6-7 is assigned to the ORF class and has an uncertain function. V was pared by 0 bases and J by 8 bases, with 8 bases of the junction left unmatched. CDR3 length: 15 amino acids. The CDR3 sequence: CASSYSQGARWGYTF. CDR3 DNA: TGTGCCAGCAGTTACTCTCAGGGGGCCAGGTGGGGCTACACCTTC.

The chain has TRBV6-1 and TRBJ2-1; no clear D gene. Per germline, CDR1 MNHNS and CDR2 SASEGT. CDR3 length equals 13 residues. The V end lost 6 bases, the J end lost 6 bases, and 12 bases lay between the germline ends. The CDR3 DNA follows: TGTGCCAGCAGGGCATCAGGTGTCAATGAGCAGTTCTTC. This sequence encodes CASRASGVNEQFF.

The chain recombines TRBV7-2 with TRBJ2-7, with D possibly being TRBD2 (6 bases). Trimming removed 2 bases at V and 4 bases at J, with 6 bases between. In germline, CDR1 is SGHTA, CDR2 FQGNSA. The CDR3 is 12 residues long. Here the CDR3 reads CASSLSGYEQYF. CDR3 DNA: TGTGCCAGCAGCTTAAGCGGGTACGAGCAGTACTTC.

The V gene is TRBV19, the J gene TRBJ1-1, with 7 bases aligning to TRBD1. CDR1 is LNHDA and CDR2 is SQIVND in the germline V gene (reference sequence). The CDR3 runs to 15 residues. Germline trimming cut 5 bases from V and 4 bases from J; bases unmatched to any gene: 10. The CDR3 region is CASSPTGTAGTEAFF. In nucleotides, the CDR3 is TGTGCCAGTAGTCCCACCGGGACAGCGGGCACTGAAGCTTTCTTT. The full variable domain, rest sourced from reference TRBV19 and TRBJ1-1, is DGGITQSPKYLFRKEGQNVTLSCEQNLNHDAMYWYRQDPGQGLRLIYYSQIVNDFQKGDIAEGYSVSREKKESFPLTVTSAQKNPTAFYLCASSPTGTAGTEAFFGQGTRLTVV.

This clone was detected only a few times. Other DNA sequences from this sample encode an identical CDR3 as well. V usage is TRBV27 and J usage is TRBJ2-1; D not certain. The CDR3 sequence is 15 residues long. Trimming removed 0 bases from V and 2 bases from J, with 8 bases in between. Germline CDR1 MNHEY, CDR2 SMNVEV (reference sequence). CDR3 nucleotides: TGTGCCAGCAGTTTATCAGTCGCGCCCTACAATGAGCAGTTCTTC. This gives the protein CASSLSVAPYNEQFF.

The chain employs TRBV2 and TRBJ1-2; TRBD1 is a possible D gene (6 bases). The ends were cut back, 7 bases at V and 8 bases at J, with 14 bases in the middle. The CDR3 is 12 amino acids. Germline CDR1 reads SNHLY; CDR2 reads FYNNEI. The CDR3, as DNA: TGTGCCAGCAACCGGGAGGGGGACGGCTACACCTTC. Its protein product is CASNREGDGYTF. Full variable domain (rest looked up from reference TRBV2 and TRBJ1-2): EPEVTQTPSHQVTQMGQEVILRCVPISNHLYFYWYRQILGQKVEFLVSFYNNEISEKSEIFDDQFSVERPDGSNFTLKIRSTKLEDSAMYFCASNREGDGYTFGSGTRLTVV.

The chain employs TRBV4-1 and TRBJ1-3; 8 bases fit TRBD1. The CDR3 has 17 residues. Germline CDR1 MGHRA, CDR2 YSYEKL. V shed 4 bases, J shed 5 bases, and the junction held 13 bases outside the gene matches. CDR3 DNA sequence: TGCGCCAGCAGCCGCCCCGGGCAGGGGGCCGATCGAAACACCATATATTTT. Amino acid sequence: CASSRPGQGADRNTIYF.

The rearrangement links TRBV7-8 to TRBJ2-7, with D perhaps TRBD1 (6 bases). The germline CDR1 and CDR2 sequences are SGHVS and FQNEAQ. Trimming took off 4 bases at V and 1 base at J, with 8 bases between the two ends. The CDR3 contains 13 residues. The CDR3 bases are TGTGCCAGCAGCTCGACAGGTTCCTACGAGCAGTACTTC. Protein: CASSSTGSYEQYF.